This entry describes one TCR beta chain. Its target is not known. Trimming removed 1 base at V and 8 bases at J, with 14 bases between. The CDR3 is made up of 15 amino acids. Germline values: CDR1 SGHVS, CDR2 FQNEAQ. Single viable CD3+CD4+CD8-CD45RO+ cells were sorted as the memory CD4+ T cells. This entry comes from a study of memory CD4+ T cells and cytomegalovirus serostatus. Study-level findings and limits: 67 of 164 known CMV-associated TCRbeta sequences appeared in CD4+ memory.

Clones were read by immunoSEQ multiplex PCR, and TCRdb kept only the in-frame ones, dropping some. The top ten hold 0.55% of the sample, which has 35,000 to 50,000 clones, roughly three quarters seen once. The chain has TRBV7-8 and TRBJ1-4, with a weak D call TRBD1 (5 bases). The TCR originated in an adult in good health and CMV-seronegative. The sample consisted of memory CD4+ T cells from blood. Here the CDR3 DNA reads TGTGCCAGCAGCTTAGAGTGGGGGGGTGGAGAAAAACTGTTTTTT. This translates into CASSLEWGGGEKLFF.